The 4 T cell receptor beta chains reported below all come from one sample, sequenced in a study of cytomegalovirus exposure and HLA in healthy donors. The study ran its PCR with 60 Vbeta and 13 Jbeta primers. TCRdb's copy holds only in-frame clones and misses some; the assay was immunoSEQ multiplex PCR. The sample records under 200,000 clones, approximately 84% being singletons. Sequences were obtained from PBMCs. The receptors originated from a man aged 50 to 59 in good health and CMV-seronegative.

The V gene is TRBV10-1, the J gene TRBJ1-1, with D possibly matching TRBD1 (6 bases). Germline V lookup: CDR1 WNHNN, CDR2 SYGVQD (reference sequence). The CDR3 is made up of 15 amino acids. V was trimmed by 10 bases and J by 5 bases, leaving 23 bases between them. The CDR3 nucleotides read TGCGCCACACCGGAGACAGGTGAGGAACAAACTGAAGCTTTCTTT. This translates into CATPETGEEQTEAFF.

This clone has a handful of counts. This chain joins TRBV5-6 and TRBJ2-7; D might be TRBD2 (6 bases). V was trimmed by 0 bases and J by 6 bases, leaving 10 bases between them. The CDR3 runs to 13 residues. Germline V gene data show CDR1 as SGHDT and CDR2 as YYEEEE. The CDR3 loop reads CASSLVGGTEQYF. The CDR3 nucleotides read TGTGCCAGCAGCTTGGTTGGGGGGACCGAGCAGTACTTC.

The chain has TRBV4-1 and TRBJ2-4, with TRBD2 matching 14 bases. Trimming at V came to 4 bases and at J to 7 bases, leaving 3 bases not matched to a gene. The CDR3 runs to 15 residues. CDR1 and CDR2 (germline): MGHRA, YSYEKL. CDR3 residues: CASSLRTSGGNIQYF. DNA of the CDR3: TGCGCCAGCAGCCTCCGGACTAGCGGGGGGAACATTCAGTACTTC.

This clone appeared a single time. V gene TRBV7-2 combines with J gene TRBJ1-2; D unclear. The germline gives CDR1 SGHTA, CDR2 FQGNSA. CDR3 length: 13 amino acids. The V end was cut by 7 bases, the J end by 2 bases, with 11 bases between. The CDR3 DNA follows: TGTGCCAGCACCATCGACGGGAACTATGGCTACACCTTC. Translation: CASTIDGNYGYTF. Based on the CDR3 plus reference TRBV7-2 and TRBJ1-2, the full variable domain is GAGVSQSPSNKVTEKGKDVELRCDPISGHTALYWYRQSLGQGLEFLIYFQGNSAPDKSGLPSDRFSAERTGGSVSTLTIQRTQQEDSAVYLCASTIDGNYGYTFGSGTRLTVV.